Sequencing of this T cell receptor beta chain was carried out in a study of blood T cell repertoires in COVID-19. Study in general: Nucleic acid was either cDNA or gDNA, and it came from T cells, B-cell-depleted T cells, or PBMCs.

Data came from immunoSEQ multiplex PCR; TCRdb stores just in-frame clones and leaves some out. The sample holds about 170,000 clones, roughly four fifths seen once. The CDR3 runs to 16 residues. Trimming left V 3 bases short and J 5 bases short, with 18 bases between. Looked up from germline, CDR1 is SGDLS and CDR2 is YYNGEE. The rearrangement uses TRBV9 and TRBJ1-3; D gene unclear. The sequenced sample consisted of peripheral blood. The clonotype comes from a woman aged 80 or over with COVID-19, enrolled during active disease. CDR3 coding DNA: TGTGCCAGCAGCGAAAGTGCCCATGGAGGACGAAACACCATATATTTT. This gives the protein CASSESAHGGRNTIYF. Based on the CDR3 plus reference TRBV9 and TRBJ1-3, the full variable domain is DSGVTQTPKHLITATGQRVTLRCSPRSGDLSVYWYQQSLDQGLQFLIQYYNGEERAKGNILERFSAQQFPDLHSELNLSSLELGDSALYFCASSESAHGGRNTIYFGEGSWLTVV.